Presented here are 32 T cell receptor beta chains from one specimen sequenced in a study of blood T cells in healthy people across ages. The authors ran a second PCR of about 6 to 11 cycles using a sample-barcoded 5' primer and a J-beta primer mix. A single record per CDR3 protein comes from TCRdb applying MiXCR to the 5' RACE reads. The profile shows 630,000 or so distinct CDR3 sequences, about 28% of them singletons. Sequencing used blood. Receptor source: a woman aged 80 or older in good health.

The genes are TRBV6-6 and TRBJ1-1; D is undetermined. Germline V CDR1 and CDR2: MNHNY, SVGAGI (reference sequence). The CDR3 contains 11 residues. Trimming shortened V by 9 bases and J by 7 bases, and 12 bases separated the two germline ends. CDR3 protein: CASGVLGEAFF. The CDR3 coding sequence is TGTGCCAGTGGGGTCCTCGGTGAAGCTTTCTTT.

This clonotype was seen repeatedly, ten times or more. The chain employs TRBV29-1 and TRBJ1-1; D gene unclear. The CDR3 runs to 13 residues. V was trimmed by 4 bases and J by 2 bases, leaving 11 bases between them. Germline V CDR1 and CDR2: SQVTM, ANQGSEA. CDR3 nucleotides: TGCAGCGTTGGTGTAGCGAAAAACACTGAAGCTTTCTTT. It yields the protein CSVGVAKNTEAFF.

V usage is TRBV20-1 and J usage is TRBJ2-7, with no clear D. Germline V CDR1 and CDR2: DFQATT, SNEGSKA (reference sequence). CDR3 length: 12 residues. V was cut by 6 bases and J by 1 base, with 10 bases left in between. The CDR3 loop reads CSAGQASYEQYF. The CDR3, as DNA: TGCAGTGCCGGGCAGGCGTCCTACGAGCAGTACTTC.

This clonotype was detected many times. The rearrangement uses TRBV20-1 and TRBJ2-7, with 7 bases lining up with TRBD1. V lost 8 bases, J lost 5 bases, and 12 bases stayed unmatched. Germline V gives CDR1 DFQATT, CDR2 SNEGSKA (reference sequence). The CDR3 has 13 amino acids. The CDR3 loop reads CSLDRARSNEQYF. Written as DNA, the CDR3 is TGCAGTCTAGACAGGGCACGTTCCAACGAGCAGTACTTC.

This clonotype has at least ten counts. This chain connects TRBV5-5 to TRBJ2-1; 7 bases line up with TRBD1. CDR3 length: 16 residues. J lost 3 bases, V lost 4 bases, and 10 bases had no gene match. Germline CDR1 SGHKS, CDR2 YYEKEE (reference sequence). The CDR3 spells CASSLLGTANYNEQFF. The CDR3 DNA reads as TGTGCCAGCAGCCTTCTAGGGACAGCGAACTACAATGAGCAGTTCTTC.

This clonotype was found a few times. V usage is TRBV28 and J usage is TRBJ1-1; D not certain. Germline V gives CDR1 MDHEN, CDR2 SYDVKM. The CDR3 extends over 15 amino acids. V was pared by 2 bases and J by 1 base, with 11 bases between. The CDR3 sequence is CASSLVRSPNTEAFF. DNA of the CDR3: TGTGCCAGCAGTTTAGTACGATCCCCGAACACTGAAGCTTTCTTT.

This clonotype was picked up a small number of times. The V gene is TRBV4-1, the J gene TRBJ2-1; 8 bases align to TRBD2. V was pared by 0 bases and J by 0 bases, with 4 bases of the junction left unmatched. This CDR3 spans 17 amino acids. The germline gives CDR1 MGHRA, CDR2 YSYEKL. The chain's CDR3 is CASSQEYGRASYNEQFF. The CDR3 coding sequence is TGCGCCAGCAGCCAAGAATACGGGAGGGCCTCCTACAATGAGCAGTTCTTC.

In this sample, this clonotype turned up many times. The chain combines TRBV6-5 with TRBJ2-5, with a tentative D call TRBD2 (6 bases). V was trimmed by 0 bases and J by 4 bases, leaving 9 bases between them. The V gene's germline CDR1 is MNHEY and CDR2 SVGAGI. CDR3 length: 14 amino acids. CDR3 protein: CASSYSGGRETQYF. The CDR3 DNA reads TGTGCCAGCAGTTACTCCGGGGGACGAGAGACCCAGTACTTC.

At least ten counts were recorded for this clonotype. The rearrangement joins TRBV7-3 to TRBJ2-3; D is perhaps TRBD2 (7 bases). The CDR3 is 15 amino acids. Germline V gene data show CDR1 as SGHTA and CDR2 as FQGTGA. V was cut by 4 bases and J by 6 bases, with 17 bases left in between. The CDR3 DNA follows: TGTGCCAGCAGCTCGGGGGGCTCAAAAGGGGATACGCAGTATTTT. This sequence encodes CASSSGGSKGDTQYF.

For this clonotype: One base away lies a much larger clone, so this may be a sequencing read error. The chain has TRBV7-3 and TRBJ2-7, with 10 bases lining up with TRBD1. The CDR3 sequence is 15 residues long. Trimming took 5 bases from V and 3 from J; bases not matched to a gene: 7. Germline V gene lookup returns CDR1 SGHTA and CDR2 FQGTGA. The CDR3, as DNA: TGTGCCAGCAGCGTCGGGACAGGGGCCGACTACGAGCAGTACTTC. This gives the protein CASSVGTGADYEQYF.

The rearrangement uses TRBV20-1 and TRBJ2-5, with D possibly being TRBD2 (5 bases). Trimming stripped 5 bases from V and 3 bases from J, with 16 bases between. Germline V gene lookup returns CDR1 DFQATT and CDR2 SNEGSKA (reference sequence). The length of the CDR3 is 14 residues. CDR3 nucleotides: TGCAGTGCTCCCCGGACTCAAAATGAAGAGACCCAGTACTTC. It encodes CSAPRTQNEETQYF.

The sample holds many counts of this clonotype. This chain joins TRBV9 and TRBJ2-1; 7 nucleotides align to TRBD2. V shed 0 bases, J shed 5 bases, and the junction held 8 bases outside the gene matches. This CDR3 spans 16 amino acids. CDR1 SGDLS and CDR2 YYNGEE come from the germline V gene. In DNA form, the CDR3 reads TGTGCCAGCAGCGTAGGGGGGACTATCATTAACAATGAGCAGTTCTTC. Translation gives CASSVGGTIINNEQFF.

This clonotype was observed many times. V usage is TRBV7-2 and J usage is TRBJ1-6; 10 bases match TRBD1. The V gene's germline CDR1 is SGHTA and CDR2 FQGNSA. The CDR3 has 15 amino acids. After removal of 6 bases from V and 9 bases from J, the junction contained 8 bases not matched to a gene. CDR3 coding DNA: TGTGCCAGCAGTCCGACAGGGGGCATAGGTTCACCCCTCCACTTT. Protein: CASSPTGGIGSPLHF.

This clonotype was detected only once. V and J are TRBV7-2 and TRBJ2-1; 10 nucleotides match TRBD2. The CDR3 covers 15 residues. Germline CDR1 reads SGHTA; CDR2 reads FQGNSA. Trimming took 5 bases from V and 7 from J; bases not matched to a gene: 8. This CDR3 reads CASSRLAGAWNEQFF. The CDR3, as DNA: TGTGCCAGCAGCCGGCTAGCGGGGGCTTGGAATGAGCAGTTCTTC.

The table lists this clonotype with a few counts. The rearrangement joins TRBV5-4 to TRBJ2-5; TRBD2 might be the D (5 bases). CDR3 length: 15 residues. Germline CDR1 is SGHNT and CDR2 is YYREEE (reference sequence). Trimming removed 3 bases from V and 1 base from J, with 13 bases in between. The DNA of the CDR3 is TGTGCCAGCAGCTCGGGTAATCGGGGCCAAGAGACCCAGTACTTC. It encodes CASSSGNRGQETQYF. Full variable domain (remainder filled in from reference TRBV5-4 and TRBJ2-5): ETGVTQSPTHLIKTRGQQVTLRCSSQSGHNTVSWYQQALGQGPQFIFQYYREEENGRGNFPPRFSGLQFPNYSSELNVNALELDDSALYLCASSSGNRGQETQYFGPGTRLLVL.

In regard to this clonotype: This clone may be a read error of a much larger clone one base away. The chain has TRBV20-1 and TRBJ1-6, with D possibly being TRBD1 (6 bases). Germline CDR1 reads DFQATT; CDR2 reads SNEGSKA (reference sequence). The CDR3 sequence is 14 residues long. Here the CDR3 reads CGARETGANSPLHF. The DNA of the CDR3 is TGCGGTGCTAGAGAGACGGGGGCGAATTCACCCCTCCACTTT.

This clonotype has a count of ten or more. The genes are TRBV6-6 and TRBJ2-1; D assignment may be TRBD1 or TRBD2 (9 bases each). This CDR3 contains 17 residues. CDR1 and CDR2 (germline): MNHNY, SVGAGI (reference sequence). V lost 6 bases to trimming and J lost 7 bases, with 25 bases between them. The CDR3 loop is CASSTGQGFSGGNEQFF. DNA for the CDR3: TGTGCCAGCAGCACGGGACAGGGTTTTAGCGGGGGTAATGAGCAGTTCTTC.

The sample holds a few counts of this clonotype. This rearrangement joins TRBV7-9 to TRBJ1-2, with TRBD1 matching over 8 bases. This CDR3 comprises 16 residues. Germline assignment: CDR1 SEHNR and CDR2 FQNEAQ (reference sequence). J gave up 5 bases and V 6 bases, and 14 bases lay outside the gene matches. The CDR3 reads CASSQQAGTGLYGYTF. CDR3 nucleotides: TGTGCCAGCAGTCAACAAGCCGGGACAGGCCTTTATGGCTACACCTTC.

Remarks on this clonotype: Given a much more abundant clone one base away, this may be a read error. V usage is TRBV9 and J usage is TRBJ2-7; TRBD2 agrees at 8 bases. In germline, CDR1 is SGDLS, CDR2 YYNGEE. The CDR3 is 16 amino acids. V trimming: 5 bases; J trimming: 7 bases; junction bases outside the gene matches: 17. The CDR3 region has the DNA TGTGCCAGCAGTGCTAGTGCGGGACTAGGCTACAATGAGCAGTACTTC. It is translated as CASSASAGLGYNEQYF.

At least ten counts were recorded for this clonotype. V usage is TRBV30 and J usage is TRBJ2-7, with D perhaps matching TRBD1 (6 bases). CDR3 length: 12 residues. Germline values: CDR1 GTSNPN, CDR2 SVGIG (reference sequence). V lost 3 bases, J lost 4 bases, and 10 bases lay in between. The CDR3 nucleotides read TGTGCCTGGAGCGACGGACAGTACGAGCAGTACTTC. It translates to CAWSDGQYEQYF.

V gene TRBV6-6 combines with J gene TRBJ1-5; D call uncertain. Germline CDR1 MNHNY, CDR2 SVGAGI (reference sequence). Trimming removed 11 bases at V and 9 bases at J, with 23 bases between. This CDR3 is built from 14 residues. The chain's CDR3 is CAVSEGALTRPQHF. The CDR3 bases are TGTGCCGTCTCGGAGGGAGCACTGACACGGCCCCAGCATTTT.

This clonotype was seen a few times. This rearrangement joins TRBV20-1 to TRBJ2-1; tentative D call: TRBD1 (6 bases). The CDR3 loop spans 16 amino acids. The ends were cut back, 3 bases at V and 0 bases at J, with 15 bases in the middle. Germline V lookup: CDR1 DFQATT, CDR2 SNEGSKA (reference sequence). The CDR3 protein is CSASSHQGNSYNEQFF. CDR3 DNA sequence: TGCAGTGCTAGCTCCCACCAGGGGAACTCCTACAATGAGCAGTTCTTC.

The CDR3 DNA sequence: TGTGCTAGTGGTTGGAGGGGTTTTGGCACTGAAGCTTTCTTT. This sequence encodes CASGWRGFGTEAFF. The chain couples TRBV12-5 to TRBJ1-1; TRBD1 might be the D (5 bases). Germline V gives CDR1 LGHNT, CDR2 FRNRAP. V lost 4 bases and J 4 bases, leaving 13 bases between the germline ends. The CDR3 length is 14 residues. Looking up the rest from reference TRBV12-5 and TRBJ1-1 gives the full variable domain: DARVTQTPRHKVTEMGQEVTMRCQPILGHNTVFWYRQTMMQGLELLAYFRNRAPLDDSGMPKDRFSAEMPDATLATLKIQPSEPRDSAVYFCASGWRGFGTEAFFGQGTRLTVV.

Remarks on this clonotype: A read error may explain this, as a much larger clone is one base away. The V call is TRBV20-1, the J call TRBJ2-5; 9 nucleotides align to TRBD1. After removal of 3 bases from V and 11 bases from J, the junction contained 13 bases not matched to a gene. The CDR3 runs to 14 residues. Germline CDR1 DFQATT, CDR2 SNEGSKA (reference sequence). In DNA form, the CDR3 reads TGCAGTGCTAGCCCAGGACAGGGGAATCCCGGGCAGTACTTC. It is translated as CSASPGQGNPGQYF.

This clonotype was counted at least ten times. The chain is built from TRBV28 and TRBJ1-4, with 9 bases fitting TRBD1. With 5 bases clipped from V and 8 bases from J, the junction kept 6 bases outside the gene matches. CDR1 is MDHEN and CDR2 is SYDVKM in the germline V gene. CDR3 length: 14 residues. CDR3 coding DNA: TGTGCCAGCAGTAAGGGACAGGGTAACGAAAAACTGTTTTTT. Its translation is CASSKGQGNEKLFF.

This clonotype showed up just a few times. This clone may be a read error of a much larger clone one base away. This chain connects TRBV12-3 or TRBV12-4 to TRBJ2-1, with TRBD2 identical over 9 bases. The J call is uncertain, as TRBJ2-7 better fits the DNA end. CDR3 length: 17 amino acids. DNA for the CDR3: TGTGCCAGCAGTTCCGCGGGGGGGACCAGCTCCTACAATGAGCAGTACTTC. Its translation is CASSSAGGTSSYNEQYF.

This clonotype was found many times. V gene TRBV28 combines with J gene TRBJ1-4; TRBD1 matches 8 bases. This CDR3 contains 17 residues. Germline values: CDR1 MDHEN, CDR2 SYDVKM. V lost 6 bases and J lost 7; bases outside the gene matches: 16. CDR3: CASRRPGQGGRSEKLFF. The CDR3 DNA sequence: TGTGCCAGCAGGCGGCCCGGACAGGGAGGGCGTAGTGAAAAACTGTTTTTT.

This clonotype has at least ten counts. The CDR3 loop is CASSLRGGHNEQFF. The CDR3, as DNA: TGTGCCAGCAGTTTACGGGGGGGGCATAATGAGCAGTTCTTC. The chain combines TRBV27 with TRBJ2-1; 8 nucleotides match TRBD2. CDR1 and CDR2 from the germline V gene are MNHEY and SMNVEV (reference sequence). This CDR3 has 14 residues. With V trimmed by 2 bases and J by 7 bases, 4 bases remained unmatched.

To note about this clonotype: This may stem from a read error, because a much larger clone lies one nucleotide away. The rearrangement joins TRBV6-5 to TRBJ2-7; 9 positions agree with TRBD1. CDR1 and CDR2 (germline): MNHEY, SVGAGI. This CDR3 spans 13 amino acids. DNA of the CDR3: TGTGCCAGCAGTCCCACAGGGGGCTTCGAGCGGTACTTC. It is translated as CASSPTGGFERYF.

This clonotype came up a few times. This rearrangement joins TRBV9 to TRBJ2-5; D is undetermined. This CDR3 has 13 amino acids. The ends were cut back, 3 bases at V and 11 bases at J, with 17 bases in the middle. CDR1 is SGDLS and CDR2 is YYNGEE in the germline V gene. CDR3 loop: CASSAGHPNEQYF. DNA for the CDR3: TGTGCCAGCAGCGCAGGCCATCCCAATGAGCAGTACTTC.

This clonotype showed up many times. This chain uses TRBV20-1 with TRBJ1-2; D call uncertain. Between the trimmed V and J ends, which lost 6 bases and 2 bases, there was a span of 13 bases. This CDR3 is 13 amino acids long. Germline values: CDR1 DFQATT, CDR2 SNEGSKA (reference sequence). The CDR3 sequence: CSAVFPYNYGYTF. CDR3 sequence (DNA): TGCAGTGCCGTTTTTCCCTACAACTATGGCTACACCTTC.

This clonotype has more than one count but fewer than ten. This clone may be a read error of a much larger clone one base away. The gene calls are TRBV20-1 and TRBJ1-4; 7 bases align to TRBD1. This CDR3 spans 12 amino acids. The germline V gene encodes CDR1 DFQATT and CDR2 SNEGSKA (reference sequence). The CDR3 here is CSLDRLNEKLVF. The CDR3 DNA sequence: TGCAGCCTGGACAGGCTTAATGAAAAACTGGTTTTT.